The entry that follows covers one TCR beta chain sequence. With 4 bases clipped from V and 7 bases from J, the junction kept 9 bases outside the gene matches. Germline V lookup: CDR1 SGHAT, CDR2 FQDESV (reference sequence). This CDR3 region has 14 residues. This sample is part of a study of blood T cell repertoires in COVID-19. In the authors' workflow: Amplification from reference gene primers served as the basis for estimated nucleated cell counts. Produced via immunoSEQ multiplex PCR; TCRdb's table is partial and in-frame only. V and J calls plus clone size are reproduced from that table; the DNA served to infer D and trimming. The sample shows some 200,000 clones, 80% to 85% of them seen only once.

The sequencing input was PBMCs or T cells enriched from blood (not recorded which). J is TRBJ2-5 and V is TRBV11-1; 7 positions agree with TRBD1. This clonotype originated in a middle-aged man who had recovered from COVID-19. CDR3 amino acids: CASSSRTGLGTQYF. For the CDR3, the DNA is TGTGCCAGCAGCTCGCGGACAGGCCTAGGGACCCAGTACTTC.